The 19 T cell receptor beta chains below were found in one sample sequenced in a study of tumor and adjacent non-tumor tissue in lung cancer. RNA was extracted from bulk tissue without any cell sorting. TCRbeta libraries were built with three rounds of nested PCR, modified from ARM-PCR. One entry per CDR3 protein, called by TCRdb with MiXCR from the multiplex PCR reads. The table lists under 150,000 distinct CDR3 sequences, approximately 66% of them singletons. Sample: lung tumor tissue. The receptors derive from a man in his sixties with small cell lung cancer.

The V gene is TRBV6-1, the J gene TRBJ2-1; TRBD2 aligns across 7 bases. The CDR3 length is 16 residues. The V gene's germline CDR1 is MNHNS and CDR2 SASEGT. J lost 0 bases, V lost 6 bases, and 8 bases had no gene match. The CDR3: CASSPLADNSYNEQFF. The CDR3, as DNA: TGTGCCAGCAGCCCGCTAGCGGACAACTCCTACAATGAGCAGTTCTTC.

The V gene is TRBV28, the J gene TRBJ2-1; the match to TRBD2 covers 12 bases. V dropped 5 bases and J dropped 7; count of bases not matched to a gene: 6. CDR1 is MDHEN and CDR2 is SYDVKM in the germline V gene. This CDR3 has 15 residues. The CDR3 DNA is TGTGCCAGCAGTAGACTAGCGGGAGATAAGAATGAGCAGTTCTTC. As protein: CASSRLAGDKNEQFF.

Regarding this clonotype: A read error may produce the germline difference seen at one junction end. Here the CDR3 DNA reads TGCAGTGTTCTAACGGGCCTTAACACCGGAGAGCTGTTTTTT. Encoded protein: CSVLTGLNTGELFF. The genes are TRBV20-1 and TRBJ2-2; D gene unclear. The CDR3 totals 14 residues. Germline loops: CDR1 DFQATT, CDR2 SNEGSKA (reference sequence).

Many counts were recorded for this clonotype. The chain joins TRBV12-3 or TRBV12-4 to TRBJ2-2, with 10 nucleotides matching TRBD1. The CDR3 runs 14 residues. J gave up 6 bases and V 8 bases, and 6 bases lay outside the gene matches. CDR3 sequence reads: CASQDRGSPGELFF. Written as DNA, the CDR3 is TGTGCCAGCCAGGACAGGGGGTCTCCCGGGGAGCTGTTTTTT.

V and J are TRBV12-3 or TRBV12-4 and TRBJ1-2, with 8 positions matching TRBD1. Unmatched junction bases numbered 7, after V lost 2 bases and J lost 2 bases. This CDR3 has 16 amino acids. The CDR3 nucleotides are TGTGCCAGCAGTTTAATTGACAGGGGTCGCAACTATGGCTACACCTTC. Encoded protein: CASSLIDRGRNYGYTF.

In regard to this clonotype: It is likely a read error, because the conserved phenylalanine at the end of the CDR3 is missing. The chain combines TRBV6-1 with TRBJ2-7; D not certain. CDR3 length: 12 residues. Germline values: CDR1 MNHNS, CDR2 SASEGT. The V end lost 7 bases, the J end lost 0 bases, and 7 bases lay between the germline ends. In DNA form, the CDR3 reads TGTGCCAGCACTCTTTACTCCTACGAGCAGTACTTA. It translates to CASTLYSYEQYL.

This clonotype was seen only a few times. The V gene is TRBV12-3 or TRBV12-4, the J gene TRBJ1-1; D remains ambiguous. The V end was cut by 4 bases, the J end by 7 bases, with 16 bases between. This CDR3 comprises 14 residues. The CDR3 DNA follows: TGTGCCAGCAGTTCCGGCCGGGTGAGCGGTGAAGCTTTCTTT. Its translation is CASSSGRVSGEAFF.

A note on this clonotype: Possible read error: a much larger clone is one base away. The genes are TRBV6-1 and TRBJ2-2; no firm D call. V was shortened by 7 bases and J by 0 bases, with 15 bases between the two germline ends. The germline V gene encodes CDR1 MNHNS and CDR2 SASEGT. The CDR3 has 16 residues. CDR3 DNA sequence: TGTGCCAGCACCCTGACTCATGCCGCGAACACCGGGGAGCTGTTTTTT. As protein: CASTLTHAANTGELFF.

The chain employs TRBV5-4 and TRBJ2-1; the match to TRBD2 covers 9 bases. V trimming: 0 bases; J trimming: 6 bases; junction bases outside the gene matches: 16. From germline, CDR1 is SGHNT and CDR2 YYREEE (reference sequence). The CDR3 has 19 amino acids. CDR3 bases: TGTGCCAGCAGCTTGGGACTAGCGGAAGCAAGTTCGGCGAGCAATGAGCAGTTCTTC. Translating it yields CASSLGLAEASSASNEQFF. The variable domain in full, with the rest retrieved from reference TRBV5-4 and TRBJ2-1, is ETGVTQSPTHLIKTRGQQVTLRCSSQSGHNTVSWYQQALGQGPQFIFQYYREEENGRGNFPPRFSGLQFPNYSSELNVNALELDDSALYLCASSLGLAEASSASNEQFFGPGTRLTVL.

A note on this clonotype: The junction does not match germline at one end; this may be a read error. The chain uses TRBV12-3 or TRBV12-4 and TRBJ1-1, with a weak D call TRBD1 (6 bases). The CDR3 is made up of 12 amino acids. Here the CDR3 reads CVSSLGSGAAFF. In DNA, the CDR3 is TGTGTCAGCAGTTTAGGGTCAGGGGCAGCTTTCTTT.

Note on this clonotype: Compared with germline, one end of the junction differs, possibly owing to a read error. The rearrangement joins TRBV6-5 to TRBJ1-5, with D possibly TRBD1 on 6 matching bases. The germline V gene encodes CDR1 MNHEY and CDR2 SVGAGI. This CDR3 has 14 residues. CDR3: CASSSQRGDQPQHF. CDR3 DNA sequence: TGTGCTAGCAGTTCCCAAAGGGGGGATCAGCCCCAGCATTTT.

Worth noting for this clonotype: The CDR3 end shows no conserved phenylalanine or tryptophan, and so a read error is likely. This chain links TRBV28 with TRBJ2-7; the D gene is possibly TRBD1 (5 bases). The CDR3 contains 13 residues. Germline CDR1 and CDR2: MDHEN and SYDVKM. CDR3 DNA sequence: TGTGCTAGCAGCCAGACAGCCCCTAACGAGCAGTACCTC. Translating it yields CASSQTAPNEQYL.

Notes on this clonotype: The junction differs from germline at one of its ends, possibly a read error. The genes are TRBV28 and TRBJ2-7; tentatively, D is TRBD2 (5 bases). CDR3 length: 13 amino acids. Germline V gene lookup returns CDR1 MDHEN and CDR2 SYDVKM. This chain's CDR3 is CASSAGSAYEQYF. The CDR3 nucleotides read TGTGCCAGCAGTGCTGGGAGTGCCTACGAGCAATACTTC.

As regards this clonotype: At one boundary the junction diverges from the germline segment, which might be a read error. The rearrangement joins TRBV11-2 to TRBJ2-1; D call uncertain. This CDR3 is built from 13 residues. From germline, CDR1 is SGHAT and CDR2 FQNNGV. CDR3 DNA: TGTGCCAGCAGTTTAGGGTTGACCAATGAGCGGTTCTTC. Translated, it gives CASSLGLTNERFF.

The chain joins TRBV20-1 to TRBJ2-1, with 7 bases identical to TRBD2. Looked up from germline, CDR1 is DFQATT and CDR2 is SNEGSKA (reference sequence). The trim removed 3 bases at V and 0 bases at J, leaving 8 bases unmatched. The length of the CDR3 is 16 residues. The CDR3 is CSASVLATISYNEQFF. DNA for the CDR3: TGCAGTGCTAGCGTACTAGCGACAATCTCCTACAATGAGCAGTTCTTC.

This chain uses TRBV12-3 or TRBV12-4 with TRBJ2-3; 12 bases fit TRBD2. The CDR3 totals 17 residues. Unmatched junction bases numbered 12, after V lost 5 bases and J lost 6 bases. In DNA, the CDR3 is TGTGCCAGCAGTACTGCTAGCGGGAGGGAGGTCAGGGATACGCAGTATTTT. This translates into CASSTASGREVRDTQYF.

This clonotype was seen only a few times. This chain links TRBV28 with TRBJ2-1; D gene uncertain. CDR1 and CDR2 from the germline V gene are MDHEN and SYDVKM. The CDR3 contains 14 residues. Trimming pared 5 bases from V and 9 bases from J, leaving 17 bases between. CDR3 nucleotide sequence: TGTGCCAGCAGTGCCCCCTCTGAAACAATTGAGCAGTTCTTC. Protein: CASSAPSETIEQFF.

A word on this clonotype: At one boundary the junction diverges from the germline segment, which might be a read error. The chain combines TRBV11-1 with TRBJ1-2; 7 nucleotides line up with TRBD1. This CDR3 region has 13 residues. Germline loops: CDR1 SGHAT, CDR2 FQDESV (reference sequence). Here the CDR3 DNA reads TGTGCCAGCAGTTCTACCGGGACAGATGGCAACACCTTC. Translation: CASSSTGTDGNTF.

This clonotype was recorded a few times. One junction end disagrees with the germline gene, perhaps due to a read error. The gene calls are TRBV20-1 and TRBJ2-3; D gene ambiguous. Germline CDR1 reads DFQATT; CDR2 reads SNEGSKA (reference sequence). This CDR3 comprises 11 residues. The CDR3 protein is CGATHRDMQYF. The CDR3 DNA reads as TGCGGTGCTACTCATAGGGATATGCAGTATTTT.